These T cell receptor beta chains were read from a single sample in a study of T cells in Graves' hyperthyroidism and ophthalmopathy. TCRdb re-called the multiplex PCR reads through MiXCR, storing one row per CDR3 protein. In the table there are a few hundred thousand distinct CDR3 sequences, approximately 16% of which are singletons. Sequencing was carried out using blood. These receptors originate from a woman between 25 and 40 years old with Graves' ophthalmopathy. The CDR3 runs from the conserved cysteine through the conserved F or W. D genes are given only for firm matches. Rows give clone size only sometimes, using once, few, many, or a class for an expanded clone.

D | size | J | V | DNA | CDR3
NA | NA | TRBJ1-1 | TRBV25-1 | TGTGCCAGCAGGAGTCAACAGGGACATAAGAACACTGAAGCTTTCTTT | CASRSQQGHKNTEAFF
NA | many | TRBJ2-1 | TRBV18 | TGTGCCAGCGCCGACTACTTTGGGCTAGCCAGCAATGAGCAGTTCTTC | CASADYFGLASNEQFF
NA | NA | TRBJ2-7 | TRBV29-1 | TGCAGCGTTGGACCGGAGAACTCCTACGAGCAGTACTTC | CSVGPENSYEQYF
NA | many | TRBJ2-3 | TRBV7-8 | TGTGCCAGCAGCTTGCCAGGGGCAGATACGCAGTATTTT | CASSLPGADTQYF
TRBD1 | NA | TRBJ2-5 | TRBV28 | TGTGCCAGCAGTTTGCCGCCGGGACAGGGGGCGGAGACCCAGTACTTC | CASSLPPGQGAETQYF
NA | few | TRBJ2-3 | TRBV27 | TGTGCCAGCAGTTTTTGGGGCGGCGGGAAAAGCACAGATACGCAGTATTTT | CASSFWGGGKSTDTQYF
NA | NA | TRBJ2-7 | TRBV19 | TGTGCCAGTAGTTCCCACGGGAGTATCGACGAGCAGTACTTC | CASSSHGSIDEQYF
TRBD2 | NA | TRBJ2-5 | TRBV3-1 | TGTGCCAGCAGCCCCGGGGCCTATCGAACTAGCGGGAGAGAGACCCAGTACTTC | CASSPGAYRTSGRETQYF
TRBD1 | many | TRBJ1-1 | TRBV6-6 | TGTGCCAGCAGTTACGAGATCGGAAGGGACAGGGGGACTGAAGCTTTCTTT | CASSYEIGRDRGTEAFF
TRBD2 | NA | TRBJ2-7 | TRBV9 | TGTGCCAGCAGCGTAGGCACTAGCGCTGCCTACGAGCAGTACTTC | CASSVGTSAAYEQYF
NA | many | TRBJ2-3 | TRBV6-6 | TGTGCCAGCAGTTACACGGTTAGCACAGATACGCAGTATTTT | CASSYTVSTDTQYF
TRBD2 | NA | TRBJ2-7 | TRBV12-3/TRBV12-4 | TGTGCCAGCAGTTCCCCGTCGGGGGGTTCCTACGAGCAGTACTTC | CASSSPSGGSYEQYF
NA | many | TRBJ2-5 | TRBV7-8 | TGTGCCAGCAGCTTAGAAAACTGGAACCAAGAGACCCAGTACTTC | CASSLENWNQETQYF
TRBD2 | NA | TRBJ2-1 | TRBV7-2 | TGTGCCAGCAGCTTAAGTCCGGGACTAGCGGGTGAGCAGTTCTTC | CASSLSPGLAGEQFF
TRBD2 | few | TRBJ2-5 | TRBV6-1 | TGTGCCAGCAGTTTAGCGGGAGGGCTGGGGGAGACCCAGTACTTC | CASSLAGGLGETQYF
TRBD1 | many | TRBJ2-5 | TRBV7-9 | TGTGCCAGCAGCTTAGCAAGAGGACAGGGAAGCCAAGAGACCCAGTACTTC | CASSLARGQGSQETQYF
TRBD1 | many | TRBJ2-3 | TRBV7-3 | TGTGCCAGCAGCTCGACAGGGAGTAGCACAGATACGCAGTATTTT | CASSSTGSSTDTQYF
TRBD2 | NA | TRBJ2-1 | TRBV30 | TGTGCCTGGACTAGCGGCAATGAGCAGTTCTTC | CAWTSGNEQFF
TRBD1 | many | TRBJ1-1 | TRBV30 | TGTGCCTGGAGGGGCAGGGGGGGGATCGGGAACACTGAAGCTTTCTTT | CAWRGRGGIGNTEAFF
TRBD1 | NA | TRBJ2-2 | TRBV19 | TGTGCCAGTAAGCTTGGGACAGGGTTCGCCACCGGGGAGCTGTTTTTT | CASKLGTGFATGELFF